Presented here are 26 T cell receptor beta chains from one specimen sequenced in a study of T cells after yellow fever vaccination. TCRdb processed the 5' RACE reads anew with MiXCR; each CDR3 protein has one entry. The table has about 220,000 distinct CDR3 sequences, under 3.5% seen once. Source: CD4+ T cells sorted from PBMCs, taken 10 days after the yellow fever booster vaccination. The receptors derive from a man between 18 and 29 years old who received the YFV17D yellow fever vaccine.

This clonotype was seen repeatedly, ten times or more. V is TRBV18 and J is TRBJ2-2; D may be TRBD1 (5 bases). The CDR3 contains 16 residues. Looked up from germline, CDR1 is KGHSH and CDR2 is LQKENI. V was pared by 2 bases and J by 7 bases, with 17 bases between. The CDR3 DNA is TGTGCCAGCTCACCATCATCGACAGCGTGGATCGGGGAGCTGTTTTTT. This sequence encodes CASSPSSTAWIGELFF.

This clonotype was counted many times. V and J are TRBV4-3 and TRBJ2-3; D might be TRBD1 or TRBD2, each matching 5 bases. This CDR3 comprises 15 residues. The germline V and J ends were trimmed by 1 base and 4 bases, with 12 bases remaining between them. Germline V gene data show CDR1 as LGHNA and CDR2 as YSLEER. The CDR3 protein is CASSQGRQGADTQYF. The CDR3 DNA sequence: TGCGCCAGCAGCCAAGGGCGCCAGGGAGCAGATACGCAGTATTTT.

This clonotype showed up just a few times. The V and J genes are TRBV5-1 and TRBJ1-4, with a tentative D call TRBD1 (6 bases). The germline CDR1 and CDR2 sequences are SGHRS and YFSETQ. With 0 bases removed from V and 5 bases from J, the gap between germline ends came to 11 bases. The CDR3 sequence is 15 residues long. CDR3 sequence (DNA): TGCGCCAGCAGCTTGGAAGGGACACTGAATGAAAAACTGTTTTTT. It yields the protein CASSLEGTLNEKLFF.

This clonotype was observed a few times. V is TRBV7-2 and J is TRBJ1-2; no clear D gene. CDR1 is SGHTA and CDR2 is FQGNSA in the germline V gene. V was clipped by 5 bases and J by 3 bases, with 10 bases between them. The CDR3 has 13 amino acids. DNA for the CDR3: TGTGCCAGCAGCGAAAGCGGGTACTATGGCTACACCTTC. The encoded protein is CASSESGYYGYTF.

This clonotype turned up a few times. CDR3 coding DNA: TGCAGCGTCGGTTTAACCGGACTAGCGGGGGGCCTAGAGACCCAGTACTTC. This encodes CSVGLTGLAGGLETQYF. This rearrangement joins TRBV29-1 to TRBJ2-5; 14 bases align to TRBD2. Germline V gene lookup returns CDR1 SQVTM and CDR2 ANQGSEA. The V gene end was trimmed by 6 bases and the J gene end by 4 bases; junction bases not matched to a gene: 13. The length of the CDR3 is 17 residues. Together with reference TRBV29-1 and TRBJ2-5, the CDR3 gives the full variable domain: SAVISQKPSRDICQRGTSLTIQCQVDSQVTMMFWYRQQPGQSLTLIATANQGSEATYESGFVIDKFPISRPNLTFSTLTVSNMSPEDSSIYLCSVGLTGLAGGLETQYFGPGTRLLVL.

In this sample, this clonotype turned up a few times. A much larger clonotype is one base distant, so this may be a read error. This chain connects TRBV28 to TRBJ1-4; D is ambiguous. V was pared by 7 bases and J by 2 bases, with 2 bases between. Looked up from germline, CDR1 is MDHEN and CDR2 is SYDVKM. The CDR3 length is 11 residues. The CDR3 region is CASTTNEKLFF. The CDR3 DNA sequence: TGTGCCAGCACCACTAATGAAAAACTGTTTTTT.

The table lists this clonotype with many counts. The gene calls are TRBV5-1 and TRBJ2-2, with 7 positions matching TRBD1. Germline V gene lookup returns CDR1 SGHRS and CDR2 YFSETQ. The trim removed 5 bases at V and 7 bases at J, leaving 8 bases unmatched. The CDR3 runs to 14 residues. The CDR3 reads CASRMDRSNGELFF. The CDR3 DNA follows: TGCGCCAGCAGAATGGACAGGTCCAACGGGGAGCTGTTTTTT.

The table lists this clonotype with many counts. CDR3 coding DNA: TGTGCCAGCTCACCCCAGGGGGCCGACACTGAAGCTTTCTTT. The encoded protein is CASSPQGADTEAFF. The chain uses TRBV18 and TRBJ1-1, with 8 bases matching TRBD1. CDR1 is KGHSH, CDR2 LQKENI, per germline. The CDR3 runs 14 residues. The J segment lost 3 bases and the V segment lost 3 bases, leaving 3 bases of the junction unmatched.

This clonotype was counted at least ten times. The rearrangement links TRBV2 to TRBJ2-1; D is uncertain. Trimming removed 2 bases at V and 2 bases at J, with 13 bases between. From germline, CDR1 is SNHLY and CDR2 FYNNEI. This CDR3 has 16 residues. CDR3 sequence (DNA): TGTGCCAGCAGTGAATACCGGGCCGTACCCTACAATGAGCAGTTCTTC. Its protein is CASSEYRAVPYNEQFF.

J is TRBJ2-5 and V is TRBV5-1; 14 bases match TRBD2. The CDR3 totals 17 residues. J was trimmed by 4 bases and V by 0 bases; bases with no gene match: 5. CDR1 is SGHRS, CDR2 YFSETQ, per germline. The CDR3 sequence is CASSLGLAGGPGETQYF. CDR3 DNA sequence: TGCGCCAGCAGCTTGGGACTAGCGGGGGGGCCTGGAGAGACCCAGTACTTC.

This clonotype showed up many times. The J gene is TRBJ1-6, the V gene TRBV6-1, with TRBD1 identical over 11 bases. The CDR3 is 15 residues long. In germline, CDR1 is MNHNS, CDR2 SASEGT. Unmatched junction bases numbered 4, after V lost 5 bases and J lost 7 bases. The CDR3 nucleotides read TGTGCCAGCAGTATGGGACAGGGGGTCAATTCACCCCTCCACTTT. Its protein is CASSMGQGVNSPLHF.

This clonotype turned up a few times. The rearrangement joins TRBV7-2 to TRBJ2-5; TRBD1 is a possible D gene (6 bases). The CDR3 consists of 14 residues. Trimming stripped 6 bases from V and 5 bases from J, with 16 bases between. Germline lookup yields CDR1 SGHTA and CDR2 FQGNSA. The CDR3 here is CASRLRAGEETQYF. In DNA form, the CDR3 reads TGTGCCAGCAGGCTTAGGGCAGGGGAGGAGACCCAGTACTTC.

This clonotype has ten or more counts. The chain couples TRBV20-1 to TRBJ1-4; a possible D gene is TRBD1 (5 bases). The CDR3 sequence is 14 residues long. Between the trimmed V and J ends, which lost 5 bases and 4 bases, there was a span of 14 bases. In germline, CDR1 is DFQATT, CDR2 SNEGSKA (reference sequence). The DNA for the CDR3 is TGCAGTGCTTTTAGACAGCCCCTTAATGAAAAACTGTTTTTT. Its protein is CSAFRQPLNEKLFF.

At least ten counts were recorded for this clonotype. DNA of the CDR3: TGCAGTGCTCCAGGGGTGGGCTATGGCTACACCTTC. It is translated as CSAPGVGYGYTF. J is TRBJ1-2 and V is TRBV20-1, with D tentatively TRBD1 (6 bases). Germline V CDR1 and CDR2: DFQATT, SNEGSKA (reference sequence). The CDR3 is 12 amino acids. V was cut by 5 bases and J by 4 bases, with 11 bases left in between.

This clonotype was observed many times. The V call is TRBV29-1, the J call TRBJ2-5; D perhaps matches TRBD1 (6 bases). V dropped 4 bases and J dropped 5 bases, with 14 bases sitting between them. CDR3 length: 13 amino acids. The germline CDR1 and CDR2 sequences are SQVTM and ANQGSEA. The CDR3 bases are TGCAGCGTTGTAGGTGGGGGCGGGGAGACCCAGTACTTC. This sequence encodes CSVVGGGGETQYF.

This sequence joins TRBV27 and TRBJ1-4; the D is unclear. The CDR3 covers 14 residues. In germline, CDR1 is MNHEY, CDR2 SMNVEV (reference sequence). Trimming cost V 0 bases and J 7 bases, with 9 bases left between them. The CDR3 sequence: CASSLSARVEKLFF. CDR3 in DNA: TGTGCCAGCAGTTTATCGGCCCGGGTTGAAAAACTGTTTTTT.

This clonotype was observed at least ten times. The chain joins TRBV6-2 or TRBV6-3 to TRBJ2-7, with D perhaps matching TRBD1 (6 bases). Trimming took 2 bases from V and 1 from J, leaving 6 bases between them. The CDR3 length is 13 residues. CDR1 and CDR2 (germline): MNHEY, SVGEGT. Written as DNA, the CDR3 is TGTGCCAGCAGTTACGGACAGTCCTACGAGCAGTACTTC. Its protein is CASSYGQSYEQYF.

This clonotype came up a few times. The chain links TRBV4-3 to TRBJ1-4; 8 bases line up with TRBD1. V shed 0 bases, J shed 6 bases, and the junction held 3 bases outside the gene matches. CDR3 size: 15 residues. The germline V gene has CDR1 LGHNA and CDR2 YSLEER. The CDR3 bases are TGCGCCAGCAGCCAAGAAGGGACAGGTCATGAAAAACTGTTTTTT. Translated, it gives CASSQEGTGHEKLFF.

At least ten counts were recorded for this clonotype. This sequence joins TRBV5-5 and TRBJ2-2; 7 nucleotides align to TRBD2. V trimming: 7 bases; J trimming: 5 bases; junction bases outside the gene matches: 8. The CDR3 runs to 14 residues. CDR1 and CDR2 (germline): SGHKS, YYEKEE (reference sequence). The CDR3 is CASAVISGTGELFF. CDR3 nucleotides: TGTGCCAGCGCGGTCATTAGCGGGACCGGGGAGCTGTTTTTT.

This clonotype was seen repeatedly, ten times or more. This rearrangement joins TRBV20-1 to TRBJ2-3, with TRBD1 matching 8 bases. The junction had 4 bases not matched to a gene; V was cut back by 6 bases and J by 8 bases. The CDR3 extends over 11 amino acids. Germline V gene sequence: CDR1 DFQATT, CDR2 SNEGSKA (reference sequence). For the CDR3, the DNA is TGCAGTGCCAGCACAGGGGGTACGCAGTATTTT. Translation: CSASTGGTQYF.

This clonotype was recorded at least ten times. This chain joins TRBV20-1 and TRBJ1-4; D gene unclear. CDR1 is DFQATT, CDR2 SNEGSKA, per germline (reference sequence). This CDR3 is built from 12 residues. V lost 5 bases, J lost 4 bases, and 8 bases lay in between. This chain's CDR3 is CSASTYNEKLFF. The CDR3 DNA sequence: TGCAGTGCTTCGACATATAATGAAAAACTGTTTTTT.

Only a few counts were recorded for this clonotype. The chain is built from TRBV5-1 and TRBJ2-1; D may be TRBD2 (5 bases). The CDR3 extends over 15 amino acids. Germline CDR1 is SGHRS and CDR2 is YFSETQ. Between the trimmed V and J ends, which lost 4 bases and 9 bases, there was a span of 20 bases. CDR3 bases: TGCGCCAGCAGCCCTGGACTCCTCCTTTCCGGTGAGCAGTTCTTC. Translation gives CASSPGLLLSGEQFF.

The V gene is TRBV10-2, the J gene TRBJ2-5, with D perhaps matching TRBD2 (7 bases). The V end was cut by 3 bases, the J end by 2 bases, with 16 bases between. CDR1 and CDR2 from the germline V gene are WSHSY and SAAADI. This CDR3 has 16 residues. In nucleotides, the CDR3 is TGCGCCAGCAGTGATTGGGGGGGCAGTCGGCAAGAGACCCAGTACTTC. Translating it yields CASSDWGGSRQETQYF.

This clonotype was observed many times. The J gene is TRBJ2-7, the V gene TRBV7-2, with 7 bases identical to TRBD2. J lost 0 bases, V lost 3 bases, and 11 bases had no gene match. Germline values: CDR1 SGHTA, CDR2 FQGNSA. The CDR3 extends over 17 amino acids. The CDR3 nucleotides read TGTGCCAGCAGCTTTAGTTTCGGGGGGAGGAGCTCCTACGAGCAGTACTTC. Translation: CASSFSFGGRSSYEQYF.

This clonotype appeared a few times. The DNA for the CDR3 is TGCAGTGCTATAACCGGGACAGCGTCGGGGAGGAACGGCTACACCTTC. Its protein is CSAITGTASGRNGYTF. The chain is built from TRBV20-1 and TRBJ1-2, with 7 nucleotides matching TRBD1. V was pared by 4 bases and J by 8 bases, with 19 bases of the junction left unmatched. Germline CDR1 and CDR2: DFQATT and SNEGSKA (reference sequence). This CDR3 contains 16 residues.

This clonotype was detected ten times or more. The V and J genes are TRBV7-8 and TRBJ1-5; D call uncertain. Trimming removed 5 bases at V and 6 bases at J, with 17 bases between. The CDR3 has 15 residues. Germline CDR1 and CDR2: SGHVS and FQNEAQ. CDR3 protein: CASSTTPGGGQPQHF. The CDR3 DNA sequence: TGTGCCAGCAGCACGACCCCAGGAGGAGGTCAGCCCCAGCATTTT. Looking up the rest from reference TRBV7-8 and TRBJ1-5 gives the full variable domain: GAGVSQSPRYKVAKRGQDVALRCDPISGHVSLFWYQQALGQGPEFLTYFQNEAQLDKSGLPSDRFFAERPEGSVSTLKIQRTQQEDSAVYLCASSTTPGGGQPQHFGDGTRLSIL.